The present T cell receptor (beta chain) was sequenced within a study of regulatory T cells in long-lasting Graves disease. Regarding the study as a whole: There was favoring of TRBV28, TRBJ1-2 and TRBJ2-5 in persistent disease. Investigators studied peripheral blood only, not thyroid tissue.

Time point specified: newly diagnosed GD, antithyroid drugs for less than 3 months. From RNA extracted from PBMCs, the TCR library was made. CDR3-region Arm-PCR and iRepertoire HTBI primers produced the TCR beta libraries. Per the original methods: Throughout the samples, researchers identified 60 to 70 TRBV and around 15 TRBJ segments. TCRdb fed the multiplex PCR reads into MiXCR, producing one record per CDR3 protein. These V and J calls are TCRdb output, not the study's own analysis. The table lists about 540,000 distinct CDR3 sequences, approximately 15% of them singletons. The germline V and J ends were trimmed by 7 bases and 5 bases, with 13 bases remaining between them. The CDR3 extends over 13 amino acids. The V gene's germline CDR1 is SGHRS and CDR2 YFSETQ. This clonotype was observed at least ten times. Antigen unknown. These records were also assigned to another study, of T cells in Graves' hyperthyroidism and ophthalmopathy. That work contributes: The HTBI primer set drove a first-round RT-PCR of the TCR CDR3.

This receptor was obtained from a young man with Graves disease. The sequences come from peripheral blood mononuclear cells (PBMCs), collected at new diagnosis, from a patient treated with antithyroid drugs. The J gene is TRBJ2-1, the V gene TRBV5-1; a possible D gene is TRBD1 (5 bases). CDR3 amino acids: CASSPAGNNEQFF. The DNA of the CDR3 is TGCGCCAGCTCCCCCGCAGGGAACAATGAGCAGTTCTTC.